This T cell receptor (beta chain) is from a study of OX40 agonist ivuxolimab in advanced cancers. Overall study: Ivuxolimab, an antibody acting as an agonist of OX40 (CD134), was used to treat patients. Study findings and constraints: On average, CD8+ T cells showed a greater number of expanded clones than CD4+.

Method: immunoSEQ multiplex PCR; TCRdb's copy keeps in-frame clones and lacks some. The sample lists around 40,000 clones; about 86% were seen once. The trim removed 6 bases at V and 6 bases at J, leaving 9 bases unmatched. This CDR3 has 14 amino acids. Germline CDR1 and CDR2: SGDLS and YYNGEE. With respect to this clone: What it binds is unknown.

Blood sampling was done at baseline, cycle 4 day 1, and cycle 7 day 1. The chain links TRBV9 to TRBJ2-3, with TRBD2 identical over 8 bases. The TCR originated in an adult with an advanced solid tumor such as melanoma, head and neck, liver or kidney cancer. Source: CD4+ or CD8+ T cells sorted from blood, taken in a trial of the OX40 agonist ivuxolimab. This CDR3 reads CASTTGLGRDTQYF. The CDR3 nucleotides are TGTGCCAGCACCACGGGACTAGGACGTGATACGCAGTATTTT.